Sequencing of this T cell receptor beta chain was carried out in a study of T cell repertoires in cytomegalovirus infection. Study-wide context: Alongside well-studied HLA-B-restricted CMV epitopes, recently identified HLA-C-restricted CMV epitopes were also used. Based on public TCR beta signatures, there were indications of CMV infection and of a matching HLA type.

In TCRdb, the reads were re-called with MiXCR into one record per CDR3 protein. Of approximately 310,000 distinct CDR3 sequences listed, 20% to 25% were seen once; the top ten hold 13%. As to this clonotype: Its specificity is unknown.

General study findings and limits: Dominating the ex vivo response were TCR beta clonotypes that were CMV-specific and HLA-C-restricted. Frequencies of public TCR beta families were cumulated, and this identified carriers of CMV plus the relevant HLA.

CDR3 size: 18 residues. Germline loops: CDR1 LNHNV, CDR2 YYDKDF (reference sequence). The V and J ends lost 5 bases and 3 bases respectively, with 26 bases between them. The clonotype comes from a human donor in good health (CMV status not recorded). Some clones in this sample may be carry-over from other donors' samples. Sequences were derived from cultured PBMCs, sampled from culture after CMV antigen stimulation. V is TRBV15 and J is TRBJ2-7; D perhaps matches TRBD1 (6 bases). The CDR3 loop reads CATSALNPGQRGFYEQYF. CDR3 DNA sequence: TGTGCCACCAGCGCACTCAACCCGGGACAAAGGGGATTCTACGAGCAGTACTTC.